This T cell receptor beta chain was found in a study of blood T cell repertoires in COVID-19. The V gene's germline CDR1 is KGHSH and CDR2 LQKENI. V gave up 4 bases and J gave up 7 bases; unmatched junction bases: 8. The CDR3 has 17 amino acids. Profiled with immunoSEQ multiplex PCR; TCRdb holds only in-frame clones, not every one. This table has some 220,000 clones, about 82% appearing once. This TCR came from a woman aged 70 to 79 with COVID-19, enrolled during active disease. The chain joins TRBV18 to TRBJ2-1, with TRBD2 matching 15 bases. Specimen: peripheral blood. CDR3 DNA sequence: TGTGCCAGCTCACGGGACGGACTAGCGGGAGGGCGTAATGAGCAGTTCTTC. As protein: CASSRDGLAGGRNEQFF.